These T cell receptor beta chains were read from a single sample in a study of T-cell memory formation after mild COVID-19. TCRdb independently ran MiXCR on the 5' RACE reads; one entry per CDR3 protein. The sample consists of 30,000 to 40,000 distinct CDR3 sequences, about an eighth of them appearing once. Source material: PBMCs or a T cell subset sorted from them (not recorded which). The receptor source for this set is a man between 18 and 35 years old who had mild COVID-19 (a few samples of this study predate the infection). Cell type and time point are not known. The CDR3 runs from the conserved cysteine through the conserved F or W. D genes are given only for firm matches. Some rows mark clone size as missing; the rest say once, few, many or name a class of expanded clone.

V	size	D	J	CDR3	DNA
TRBV6-5	many	TRBD1	TRBJ1-4	CASSSNIRGLKNEKLFF	TGTGCCAGCAGTTCCAACATCAGGGGGCTAAAAAATGAAAAACTGTTTTTT
TRBV7-3	many	.	TRBJ2-2	CASSSGWTGELFF	TGTGCCAGCAGCTCCGGGTGGACCGGGGAGCTGTTTTTT
TRBV9	many	TRBD1	TRBJ2-1	CASSVRPGQYEQFF	TGTGCCAGCAGCGTAAGACCGGGACAGTATGAGCAGTTCTTC
TRBV5-4	many	.	TRBJ2-3	CASSSWGAVDTQYF	TGTGCCAGCAGCTCGTGGGGGGCCGTAGATACGCAGTATTTT
TRBV21-1	many	.	TRBJ2-3	CASSKALGLAGGRSSTDTQYF	TGTGCCAGCAGCAAAGCGCTAGGACTAGCGGGGGGCCGATCGAGCACAGATACGCAGTATTTT
TRBV25-1	many	.	TRBJ2-7	CASSSDRLSYEQYF	TGTGCCAGCAGTTCCGACAGGTTATCCTACGAGCAGTACTTC
TRBV24-1	once	.	TRBJ1-1	CATSSSTEAFF	TGTGCCACCAGTTCAAGCACTGAAGCTTTCTTT
TRBV29-1	.	.	TRBJ2-7	CSVEGDKSLEQYF	TGCAGCGTCGAGGGGGACAAATCGCTCGAGCAGTACTTC
TRBV5-5	.	.	TRBJ1-4	CASCMEATNEKLFF	TGTGCCAGCTGCATGGAAGCAACTAATGAAAAACTGTTTTTT
TRBV18	many	.	TRBJ1-6	CASQDRDNSPLHF	TGTGCCAGCCAGGACAGAGATAATTCACCCCTCCACTTT
TRBV18	many	TRBD1	TRBJ1-2	CASSQQGDYGYTF	TGTGCCAGCTCGCAACAGGGGGACTATGGCTACACCTTC
TRBV7-2	many	.	TRBJ2-1	CASSSRPSSYNEQFF	TGTGCCAGCAGTTCCCGGCCAAGCTCCTACAATGAGCAGTTCTTC
TRBV24-1	many	TRBD2	TRBJ2-3	CATSDTLAGGPDTQYF	TGTGCCACCAGTGACACACTAGCGGGGGGGCCAGATACGCAGTATTTT
TRBV7-9	.	TRBD2	TRBJ2-3	CASSLRLAGGQGDTQYF	TGTGCCAGCAGCCTCCGACTAGCGGGGGGGCAGGGAGATACGCAGTATTTT
TRBV9	many	.	TRBJ1-2	CASTSGGNYGYTF	TGTGCCAGCACGAGCGGGGGTAACTATGGCTACACCTTC
TRBV6-2/TRBV6-3	many	TRBD1	TRBJ1-1	CASSYPWYRGKGAFF	TGTGCCAGCAGTTACCCTTGGTACAGGGGCAAGGGAGCTTTCTTT
TRBV5-1	.	.	TRBJ2-1	CASSLGSASSYNEQFF	TGCGCCAGCAGCTTGGGTAGCGCTAGCTCCTACAATGAGCAGTTCTTC
TRBV5-5	many	TRBD2	TRBJ2-1	CASITGTSIYNEQFF	TGTGCCAGCATAACCGGGACTAGCATATACAATGAGCAGTTCTTC
TRBV14	few	.	TRBJ2-2	CASSQYSAGELFF	TGTGCCAGCAGCCAATATTCGGCCGGGGAGCTGTTTTTT
TRBV29-1	many	.	TRBJ2-3	CSVEEGRGTNTQYF	TGCAGCGTTGAAGAGGGTCGGGGGACGAATACGCAGTATTTT
TRBV5-6	many	.	TRBJ2-2	CASSFDTNTGELFF	TGTGCCAGCAGCTTCGACACCAACACCGGGGAGCTGTTTTTT
TRBV7-2	many	TRBD1	TRBJ2-1	CASSLGGPGQGASEQFF	TGTGCCAGCAGCTTAGGGGGCCCGGGACAGGGGGCGAGTGAGCAGTTCTTC
TRBV10-3	many	.	TRBJ1-5	CAISSQGVQPQHF	TGTGCCATCAGTAGCCAGGGAGTTCAGCCCCAGCATTTT